Sequencing of this TCR beta chain was carried out in a study of graft-versus-host responses after intestinal transplantation (dated by TCRdb to the early 2020s). A note on the overall study: Recipients received multivisceral, liver-intestinal, or isolated intestinal transplants. Alloreactive clones were identified by sequencing pre-transplant mixed lymphocyte reaction products and comparing them with unstimulated pre-transplant donor and recipient T cells. The cohort enrolled approximately 24 intestinal transplant recipients including one retransplant, and 3 patients lacking pretransplant specimens were excluded. Bulk TCR-beta CDR3 sequencing was used to track graft-versus-host and host-versus-graft alloreactive T cell clones in the graft, circulation and bone marrow after intestinal transplantation. All recipients received anti-thymocyte globulin induction followed by maintenance tacrolimus and steroids for approximately 3 years. Rather than going through the commercial service, samples from three later patients were sequenced in-house on an Illumina MiSeq and processed with MiXCR. A peak of at least 4% donor T cells among recipient peripheral blood mononuclear cells was the definition used for donor T cell macrochimerism. Overall study results and their limits: GvH clones were found in recipient bone marrow, and some of the GvH clones appeared earlier in ileal mucosa or blood, which is consistent with an intestinal mucosal origin. Early after transplant, declines in HvG clones were associated with peak levels of circulating GvH clones. Conclusions were limited by the relatively low number and heterogeneity of intestinal transplant patients. Patients with donor T cell macrochimerism had high GvH to HvG T cell clonal ratios in their allografts.

This clone was observed a handful of times. Per-base quality was not reported, and no clone a single base away is much larger than it. The CDR3 sequence holds 16 residues, the cysteine and phenylalanine included. Only CDR3 DNA is held: 48 bases, read in frame from base 1. The germline V gene encodes CDR1 MNHGY and CDR2 SVAAGI. Trimming removed 5 bases from V and 5 bases from J; the gene matches leave 14 bases unexplained. The method behind the library was the immunoSEQ multiplex PCR assay. For most patients, genomic DNA was isolated with the Qiagen DNeasy Blood and Tissue Kit and shipped frozen to Adaptive Biotechnologies for TCR sequencing. For most patients, high-throughput TCR-beta CDR3 sequencing of genomic DNA was performed by Adaptive Biotechnologies. Regarding the original processing steps: TCR sequencing data for 15 to 20 patients were retrieved from Adaptive's ImmunoSEQ software; three other patients were processed with MiXCR and VDJtools. CD4 versus CD8 sorting errors were corrected by removing sequences found in both subsets at a frequency ratio below 5:1. Because the origin of CDR3 nucleotide sequences shared between donor and recipient could not be assigned, those sequences were removed. At least 2-fold expansion over unstimulated cells and a minimum CFSE-low frequency of 0.002% (template counts) or 0.001% (read counts) were required for clones to be classified as alloreactive. Mappable clones were those detected in sequenced pre-transplant spleen, lymph node, or MLR CFSE-low populations of the donor or recipient. The cumulative frequency of alloreactive clones was calculated as a percentage of all sequences, weighted by copy number. In TCRdb, the immuneACCESS table is reduced to in-frame sequences with V and J assigned. These tables do not hold every clone; where another copy was compared, an unresolved V gene accounts for under half, and the others remain unexplained. That table furnishes V, J and clone size, whereas the DNA furnished D and trimming. This sample has about 6,900 clones in its table, and 20% to 25% of those were observed once. The ten largest account for roughly 4.3% of the sample.

According to the study, the label for this sample's time point signals: cells obtained before transplantation from donor or recipient. In mixed lymphocyte reactions, approximately 200,000 CFSE-labeled pre-transplant responders were plated with approximately 200,000 irradiated violet-dye-labeled stimulators and cultured for less than 7 days. After the mixed lymphocyte reaction, proliferating CD3+CD4+CFSE-low and CD3+CD8+CFSE-low responder cells were FACS-sorted on a BD Influx sorter. Sequencing was performed on alloreactive CD4+ T cells from a mixed lymphocyte reaction culture, taken before transplantation. The sample's cell subset or site label is to be understood as: CFSE-low proliferating T cells sorted from roughly six-day pre-transplant mixed lymphocyte reaction (GvH or HvG direction). The sequence is built from TRBV6-9 and TRBJ2-7; the central 8 bases match TRBD2. This clonotype was obtained from a human patient who was an organ donor for intestinal transplantation. CDR3 protein: CASSPGGGRFSHEQYF. The nucleotides are TGTGCCAGCAGTCCTGGTGGCGGGAGGTTTTCCCACGAGCAGTACTTC.